The entry that follows covers one T cell receptor beta chain sequence. The data derive from a study of blood T cell repertoires in COVID-19. Here immunoSEQ multiplex PCR was the method, and the copy in TCRdb shows in-frame clones only, minus some. The table has about 89,000 clones, 81% seen once; the top ten hold about 10%. The TCR originated in a woman of 80 years or more with acute or convalescent COVID-19. Sequenced sample: peripheral blood.

The CDR3 reads CASSLSGLVRETQYF. CDR3 DNA: TGTGCCAGCAGTTTATCTGGTCTCGTCAGAGAGACCCAGTACTTC. This chain uses TRBV27 with TRBJ2-5; D remains ambiguous. CDR3 size: 15 residues. Between the trimmed V and J ends, which lost 0 bases and 4 bases, there was a span of 12 bases. CDR1 and CDR2 from the germline V gene are MNHEY and SMNVEV (reference sequence).